Shown below are 20 T cell receptor beta chains from a single sample sequenced in a study of blood T cell repertoires in COVID-19. Data came from immunoSEQ multiplex PCR; TCRdb stores just in-frame clones and leaves some out. This sample has roughly 170,000 clones, with more than 65% found just once. Source material: PBMCs or T cells enriched from blood (not recorded which). Receptors originate from a woman aged 40-49 years with acute COVID-19.

This chain joins TRBV7-9 and TRBJ2-4, with TRBD2 matching over 13 bases. Germline CDR1 SEHNR, CDR2 FQNEAQ (reference sequence). The CDR3 has 16 amino acids. The V segment lost 2 bases and the J segment 6 bases; nucleotides outside the gene matches: 4. The CDR3 coding sequence is TGTGCCAGCAGCTTAAGCCGGACTAGCGGGAGAAACATTCAGTACTTC. Translated: CASSLSRTSGRNIQYF.

The gene calls are TRBV4-2 and TRBJ2-7; TRBD1 matches at 7 bases. The CDR3 is made up of 15 amino acids. Germline lookup yields CDR1 LGHNA and CDR2 YNFKEQ. The V segment lost 1 base and the J segment 2 bases; nucleotides outside the gene matches: 5. CDR3: CASSQGSGQAYEQYF. CDR3 in DNA: TGTGCCAGCAGCCAAGGTTCTGGACAGGCCTACGAGCAGTACTTC.

This clone was seen just once. The chain recombines TRBV4-2 with TRBJ1-2; D perhaps matches TRBD1 (5 bases). This CDR3 region has 11 residues. Trimming stripped 7 bases from V and 14 bases from J, with 17 bases between. Per the germline V gene, CDR1 is LGHNA and CDR2 is YNFKEQ. CDR3 bases: TGTGCCAGCATTTATGGGGGGAATGGGACCTTC. The encoded protein is CASIYGGNGTF.

This sequence joins TRBV19 and TRBJ1-5; TRBD1 agrees at 8 bases. Germline CDR1 and CDR2: LNHDA and SQIVND (reference sequence). This CDR3 spans 13 amino acids. Trimming removed 10 bases from V and 6 bases from J; junction bases left unmatched: 8. This chain's CDR3 is CATQDREFQPQHF. In nucleotides, the CDR3 is TGTGCCACACAGGACAGGGAGTTTCAGCCCCAGCATTTT.

The chain uses TRBV9 and TRBJ2-2; 7 bases line up with TRBD2. The CDR3 loop spans 13 amino acids. V lost 4 bases, J lost 8 bases, and 5 bases stayed unmatched. The germline V gene encodes CDR1 SGDLS and CDR2 YYNGEE. Written as DNA, the CDR3 is TGTGCCAGCAGCCCCTCGGGAGGTGGGGAGCTGTTTTTT. This codes for CASSPSGGGELFF. The full variable domain, rest sourced from reference TRBV9 and TRBJ2-2, is DSGVTQTPKHLITATGQRVTLRCSPRSGDLSVYWYQQSLDQGLQFLIQYYNGEERAKGNILERFSAQQFPDLHSELNLSSLELGDSALYFCASSPSGGGELFFGEGSRLTVL.

V and J are TRBV3-1 (or the pseudogene TRBV3-2) and TRBJ2-7, with 13 bases matching TRBD2. The V segment lost 2 bases and the J segment 2 bases; nucleotides outside the gene matches: 6. The CDR3 covers 17 residues. From germline, CDR1 is LGHDT and CDR2 YNNKEL (reference sequence). The CDR3 spells CASSQSGTSGVAYEQYF. Here the CDR3 DNA reads TGTGCCAGCAGCCAAAGCGGGACTAGCGGGGTTGCCTACGAGCAGTACTTC.

The rearrangement joins TRBV4-2 to TRBJ1-1; D possibly corresponds to TRBD1 (5 bases). CDR3 length: 12 amino acids. Germline V gene data show CDR1 as LGHNA and CDR2 as YNFKEQ. V lost 6 bases, J lost 4 bases, and 9 bases lay in between. CDR3 sequence reads: CASRGGTTEAFF. In nucleotides, the CDR3 is TGTGCCAGCAGGGGGGGGACCACTGAAGCTTTCTTT.

The chain is built from TRBV19 and TRBJ1-1; 7 nucleotides match TRBD1. V shed 1 base and J 4 bases; nucleotides not matched to a gene: 6. The CDR3 has 15 amino acids. In germline, CDR1 is LNHDA, CDR2 SQIVND (reference sequence). The DNA of the CDR3 is TGTGCCAGTAGTATAGGTAGGGGGCGCATCACTGAAGCTTTCTTT. It is translated as CASSIGRGRITEAFF.

In its sample, this clone was seen once. The chain combines TRBV7-8 with TRBJ1-1; tentative D call: TRBD1 (6 bases). This CDR3 spans 19 amino acids. The germline gives CDR1 SGHVS, CDR2 FQNEAQ. V was trimmed by 1 base and J by 1 base, leaving 22 bases between them. CDR3 DNA sequence: TGTGCCAGCAGCTTAGGGGATAACTGGGACACCTCCACGAACACTGAAGCTTTCTTT. Its protein product is CASSLGDNWDTSTNTEAFF. Looking up the rest from reference TRBV7-8 and TRBJ1-1 gives the full variable domain: GAGVSQSPRYKVAKRGQDVALRCDPISGHVSLFWYQQALGQGPEFLTYFQNEAQLDKSGLPSDRFFAERPEGSVSTLKIQRTQQEDSAVYLCASSLGDNWDTSTNTEAFFGQGTRLTVV.

The chain is built from TRBV18 and TRBJ2-3, with D perhaps matching TRBD2 (6 bases). The CDR3 is 18 residues long. In germline, CDR1 is KGHSH, CDR2 LQKENI. Between the trimmed V and J ends, which lost 6 bases and 0 bases, there was a span of 22 bases. The CDR3 here is CASSGRPFSGSSTDTQYF. CDR3 coding DNA: TGTGCCAGCTCCGGGCGCCCGTTTTCCGGGAGCAGCACAGATACGCAGTATTTT. The whole variable domain, remainder taken from reference TRBV18 and TRBJ2-3, is NAGVMQNPRHLVRRRGQEARLRCSPMKGHSHVYWYRQLPEEGLKFMVYLQKENIIDESGMPKERFSAEFPKEGPSILRIQQVVRGDSAAYFCASSGRPFSGSSTDTQYFGPGTRLTVL.

The V call is TRBV7-9, the J call TRBJ2-5, with a tentative D call TRBD2 (6 bases). Per germline, CDR1 SEHNR and CDR2 FQNEAQ (reference sequence). This CDR3 spans 11 amino acids. The ends were cut back, 5 bases at V and 5 bases at J, with 6 bases in the middle. CDR3 amino acids: CASSRGETQYF. In nucleotides, the CDR3 is TGTGCCAGCAGCCGGGGGGAGACCCAGTACTTC.

V is TRBV7-3 and J is TRBJ1-1, with a tentative D call TRBD1 (6 bases). Germline CDR1 reads SGHTA; CDR2 reads FQGTGA. V was pared by 5 bases and J by 4 bases, with 20 bases between. The CDR3 runs 16 residues. DNA for the CDR3: TGTGCCAGCAGCCTGCTATCCTTGCAAGGGGGCACTGAAGCTTTCTTT. It encodes CASSLLSLQGGTEAFF.

The rearrangement links TRBV11-2 to TRBJ1-3, with no clear D. Per germline, CDR1 SGHAT and CDR2 FQNNGV. V shed 6 bases and J shed 0 bases, with 9 bases lying between them. The CDR3 covers 14 residues. The CDR3 is CASSDGLSGNTIYF. The CDR3 bases are TGTGCCAGCAGTGACGGACTCTCTGGAAACACCATATATTTT.

The chain's CDR3 is CASSQSSSGAETQYF. In nucleotides, the CDR3 is TGTGCCAGCAGCCAGAGTTCTTCAGGGGCAGAGACCCAGTACTTC. This rearrangement joins TRBV3-1 (or the pseudogene TRBV3-2) to TRBJ2-5, with a possible D match to TRBD1 (6 bases). The CDR3 length is 15 residues. V shed 3 bases and J shed 4 bases, with 15 bases lying between them. CDR1 is LGHDT, CDR2 YNNKEL, per germline (reference sequence).

The chain couples TRBV18 to TRBJ1-5; 7 bases match TRBD1. The germline V gene encodes CDR1 KGHSH and CDR2 LQKENI. The CDR3 spans 14 residues. J lost 5 bases, V lost 3 bases, and 4 bases had no gene match. CDR3 amino acids: CASSPGTAYQPQHF. For the CDR3, the DNA is TGTGCCAGCTCACCCGGGACAGCCTATCAGCCCCAGCATTTT.

The gene calls are TRBV6-5 and TRBJ2-1, with 10 bases aligning to TRBD1. Germline loops: CDR1 MNHEY, CDR2 SVGAGI. Germline trimming cut 0 bases from V and 8 bases from J; bases unmatched to any gene: 4. This CDR3 is 15 amino acids long. In DNA form, the CDR3 reads TGTGCCAGCAGTTACTCCGGACAGGGGGTGTATGAGCAGTTCTTC. Translated, it gives CASSYSGQGVYEQFF.

The rearrangement links TRBV7-3 to TRBJ2-2, with D possibly matching TRBD1 (7 bases). V was clipped by 5 bases and J by 4 bases, with 17 bases between them. The CDR3 loop spans 16 amino acids. The germline CDR1 and CDR2 sequences are SGHTA and FQGTGA. The CDR3 coding sequence is TGTGCCAGCAGCGGAGGGACAGTCGAGGGCACCGGGGAGCTGTTTTTT. This codes for CASSGGTVEGTGELFF.

This clone was seen once. The chain has TRBV30 and TRBJ2-3; D call uncertain. This CDR3 has 14 residues. The ends were cut back, 3 bases at V and 2 bases at J, with 12 bases in the middle. Germline V gives CDR1 GTSNPN, CDR2 SVGIG (reference sequence). This CDR3 reads CAWSSLRFTDTQYF. In DNA form, the CDR3 reads TGTGCCTGGAGCTCCTTGAGGTTCACAGATACGCAGTATTTT.

This clone has just one count. This sequence joins TRBV18 and TRBJ2-2, with D possibly matching TRBD2 (5 bases). V dropped 5 bases and J dropped 6 bases, with 16 bases sitting between them. The CDR3 extends over 15 amino acids. CDR1 and CDR2 from the germline V gene are KGHSH and LQKENI. The CDR3 DNA follows: TGTGCCAGCTCATATGGGAGTGAGTACTCCGGGGAGCTGTTTTTT. Protein product: CASSYGSEYSGELFF.

The V and J genes are TRBV7-8 and TRBJ2-2; D gene ambiguous. Trimming removed 7 bases at V and 7 bases at J, with 19 bases between. Germline V gives CDR1 SGHVS, CDR2 FQNEAQ. The CDR3 length is 15 residues. The CDR3 bases are TGTGCCAGCAACCTTGTGCTATCTTCCATCGGGGAGCTGTTTTTT. This translates into CASNLVLSSIGELFF. Filled out from reference TRBV7-8 and TRBJ2-2, the complete variable domain reads GAGVSQSPRYKVAKRGQDVALRCDPISGHVSLFWYQQALGQGPEFLTYFQNEAQLDKSGLPSDRFFAERPEGSVSTLKIQRTQQEDSAVYLCASNLVLSSIGELFFGEGSRLTVL.